The 4 T cell receptor beta chains below all came from one sample that was sequenced in a study of monozygotic twins with inflammatory bowel disease. From the 5' RACE reads, TCRdb lists one entry per CDR3 protein and no DNA. In total, the table holds roughly 300,000 distinct CDR3 sequences. Input material: blood. These receptor sequences come from a human donor with ulcerative colitis or Crohn's disease, or a healthy co-twin of an affected twin (not recorded which).

V gene TRBV19 combines with J gene TRBJ2-7; TCRdb lists TRBD2, though no DNA is available to test this call. Germline V gene lookup returns CDR1 LNHDA and CDR2 SQIVND (reference sequence). The CDR3 loop spans 12 amino acids. CDR3 residues: CASLGQSYEQYF.

This sequence joins TRBV30 and TRBJ2-2; with no DNA, the TCRdb D assignment of TRBD1 cannot be verified. CDR1 and CDR2 (germline): GTSNPN, SVGIG (reference sequence). The CDR3 totals 12 residues. The CDR3 sequence is CAGQGRTGELFF.

The chain employs TRBV29-1 and TRBJ2-7; TCRdb reports TRBD1, a call that lacks DNA to check it against. The length of the CDR3 is 13 residues. Germline V gene sequence: CDR1 SQVTM, CDR2 ANQGSEA. The CDR3 is CSVSQDPSYEQYF.

The genes are TRBV18 and TRBJ2-1. CDR3 length: 13 residues. CDR1 and CDR2 (germline): KGHSH, LQKENI. This CDR3 reads CASSPQDYNEQFF.